A single sample gave rise to the 22 T cell receptor beta chains below, sequenced in a study of shared clonotypes between healthy human individuals. Clones were sequenced by immunoSEQ multiplex PCR, and TCRdb holds only the in-frame ones, with some missing. This table holds roughly 2 million clones, roughly 94% found once. In the naive CD8 group, cells lacked CD45RO and were positively selected for CCR7, so terminally differentiated effector memory CD45RA+ cells were left out. Sequencing was carried out using naive CD8+ T cells sorted from blood. All receptors come from a man younger than 30 in good health.

This clone is a singleton in its sample. The chain has TRBV2 and TRBJ1-6; TRBD1 matches 7 bases. Trimming took 3 bases from V and 5 from J; bases not matched to a gene: 10. Germline lookup yields CDR1 SNHLY and CDR2 FYNNEI. The CDR3 extends over 17 amino acids. The DNA of the CDR3 is TGTGCCAGCAGTGAGCCAGGGGGAACGCCCGATAATTCACCCCTCCACTTT. This translates into CASSEPGGTPDNSPLHF.

V and J are TRBV7-2 and TRBJ2-7; D is ambiguous. The V end was cut by 1 base, the J end by 3 bases, with 13 bases between. Germline CDR1 reads SGHTA; CDR2 reads FQGNSA. CDR3 size: 15 residues. The CDR3 protein is CASSLDPLGYYEQYF. In DNA form, the CDR3 reads TGTGCCAGCAGCTTAGACCCCCTCGGGTACTACGAGCAGTACTTC.

The rearrangement joins TRBV11-1 to TRBJ2-1, with a weak D call TRBD2 (6 bases). The CDR3 runs to 15 residues. Germline CDR1 reads SGHAT; CDR2 reads FQDESV (reference sequence). The V end lost 3 bases, the J end lost 0 bases, and 9 bases lay between the germline ends. The CDR3 spells CASSFPGSSYNEQFF. In DNA form, the CDR3 reads TGTGCCAGCAGCTTCCCCGGGAGCTCCTACAATGAGCAGTTCTTC.

The chain employs TRBV28 and TRBJ1-3; 12 bases are shared with TRBD1. Germline loops: CDR1 MDHEN, CDR2 SYDVKM. There are 18 residues in the CDR3. Trimming removed 4 bases from V and 2 bases from J; junction bases left unmatched: 9. The CDR3 reads CASSSNAGTGGAGNTIYF. The CDR3 nucleotides are TGTGCCAGCAGTTCGAACGCCGGGACAGGGGGCGCTGGAAACACCATATATTTT.

The rearrangement links TRBV9 to TRBJ2-2; possibly TRBD1 for D (5 bases). The germline gives CDR1 SGDLS, CDR2 YYNGEE. V was pared by 4 bases and J by 3 bases, with 10 bases between. This CDR3 has 14 amino acids. The CDR3 reads CASSPRAYTGELFF. The CDR3 coding sequence is TGTGCCAGCAGCCCCAGGGCTTACACCGGGGAGCTGTTTTTT.

This clone was recorded only once. The chain uses TRBV27 and TRBJ2-1, with 10 bases fitting TRBD1. The CDR3 consists of 16 residues. V lost 5 bases, J lost 11 bases, and 15 bases stayed unmatched. Germline V gives CDR1 MNHEY, CDR2 SMNVEV (reference sequence). This CDR3 reads CASSPPTGGGGNQQFF. The CDR3 DNA reads as TGTGCCAGCAGTCCTCCGACAGGGGGCGGGGGTAATCAGCAGTTCTTC.

As to this clone: The same CDR3 is also encoded by other DNA sequences in this sample. The chain uses TRBV9 and TRBJ1-5, with D uncertain. V lost 2 bases, J lost 2 bases, and 8 bases lay in between. The germline gives CDR1 SGDLS, CDR2 YYNGEE. The CDR3 totals 14 residues. For the CDR3, the DNA is TGTGCCAGCAGCGTGTGGGGTGGCAATCAGCCCCAGCATTTT. It encodes CASSVWGGNQPQHF.

The chain has TRBV7-9 and TRBJ2-1, with 7 bases that match TRBD2. The germline V gene has CDR1 SEHNR and CDR2 FQNEAQ (reference sequence). Trimming at V came to 5 bases and at J to 10 bases, leaving 11 bases not matched to a gene. The CDR3 is 14 residues long. The CDR3 spells CASSVGGSWSEQFF. In nucleotides, the CDR3 is TGTGCCAGCAGCGTCGGGGGGTCCTGGAGCGAGCAGTTCTTC.

The rearrangement links TRBV10-2 to TRBJ2-2; D unresolved. V was trimmed by 10 bases and J by 7 bases, leaving 13 bases between them. The CDR3 consists of 12 residues. Germline V CDR1 and CDR2: WSHSY, SAAADI. The CDR3 protein is CAILDMGGELFF. The CDR3 nucleotides read TGCGCCATATTAGATATGGGCGGGGAGCTGTTTTTT.

The chain employs TRBV5-6 and TRBJ2-3; D not resolved. Trimming took off 2 bases at V and 0 bases at J, with 10 bases between the two ends. The length of the CDR3 is 15 residues. CDR1 SGHDT and CDR2 YYEEEE come from the germline V gene. The chain's CDR3 is CASSFRVGSTDTQYF. CDR3 coding DNA: TGTGCCAGCAGCTTTCGAGTCGGTAGCACAGATACGCAGTATTTT.

This chain links TRBV9 with TRBJ2-2, with 8 bases matching TRBD2. This CDR3 has 17 residues. CDR1 is SGDLS and CDR2 is YYNGEE in the germline V gene. The V segment lost 2 bases and the J segment 2 bases; nucleotides outside the gene matches: 8. CDR3 residues: CASSVPRGGSNTGELFF. CDR3 DNA: TGTGCCAGCAGCGTCCCCCGGGGGGGTTCTAACACCGGGGAGCTGTTTTTT.

This chain uses TRBV4-3 with TRBJ2-1; 10 nucleotides agree with TRBD1. The length of the CDR3 is 15 residues. Germline CDR1 is LGHNA and CDR2 is YSLEER. V shed 3 bases, J shed 7 bases, and the junction held 6 bases outside the gene matches. CDR3 nucleotide sequence: TGCGCCAGCAGCCAGGACAGGGGGGTAAATAATGAGCAGTTCTTC. Its protein product is CASSQDRGVNNEQFF.

The chain is built from TRBV7-9 and TRBJ2-1; 10 bases align to TRBD1. The V gene end was trimmed by 3 bases and the J gene end by 2 bases; junction bases not matched to a gene: 7. Germline loops: CDR1 SEHNR, CDR2 FQNEAQ (reference sequence). The CDR3 contains 17 residues. Here the CDR3 reads CASSFTPGQGTYNEQFF. Here the CDR3 DNA reads TGTGCCAGCAGCTTCACCCCGGGACAGGGGACCTACAATGAGCAGTTCTTC. Drawing the rest from reference TRBV7-9 and TRBJ2-1, the complete variable domain is DTGVSQNPRHKITKRGQNVTFRCDPISEHNRLYWYRQTLGQGPEFLTYFQNEAQLEKSRLLSDRFSAERPKGSFSTLEIQRTEQGDSAMYLCASSFTPGQGTYNEQFFGPGTRLTVL.

The chain recombines TRBV6-6 with TRBJ1-5, with 8 bases matching TRBD1. The CDR3 covers 16 residues. The V gene end was trimmed by 2 bases and the J gene end by 6 bases; junction bases not matched to a gene: 9. The germline V gene encodes CDR1 MNHNY and CDR2 SVGAGI (reference sequence). CDR3 region: CASSYGYDQGAQPQHF. The CDR3 DNA sequence: TGTGCCAGCAGTTACGGATATGATCAGGGGGCTCAGCCCCAGCATTTT.

This clone has a single count. V and J are TRBV7-9 and TRBJ2-5, with 7 bases identical to TRBD1. V trimming: 4 bases; J trimming: 5 bases; junction bases outside the gene matches: 10. The CDR3 contains 15 residues. The germline V gene encodes CDR1 SEHNR and CDR2 FQNEAQ (reference sequence). CDR3 DNA sequence: TGTGCCAGCAGCTCAGAGGGGACAGCCAGGGAGACCCAGTACTTC. It specifies CASSSEGTARETQYF.

Comment on this clone: Other DNA variants within this sample encode the same CDR3. The rearrangement links TRBV7-8 to TRBJ2-7; D gene ambiguous. V was shortened by 5 bases and J by 3 bases, with 8 bases between the two germline ends. This CDR3 comprises 12 residues. Per germline, CDR1 SGHVS and CDR2 FQNEAQ. CDR3 bases: TGTGCCAGCAGCCCGACTGGCTACGAGCAGTACTTC. This encodes CASSPTGYEQYF.

The chain links TRBV4-3 to TRBJ2-1; no firm D call. V lost 0 bases and J lost 0, with 9 bases in between. Germline V gene lookup returns CDR1 LGHNA and CDR2 YSLEER. The CDR3 runs to 16 residues. The CDR3, as DNA: TGCGCCAGCAGCCAAGAACCAGGTAACTCCTACAATGAGCAGTTCTTC. It encodes CASSQEPGNSYNEQFF.

This clone appeared once. The genes are TRBV15 and TRBJ2-5, with D possibly TRBD1 on 6 matching bases. The CDR3 extends over 14 amino acids. Trimming pared 1 base from V and 5 bases from J, leaving 11 bases between. The germline V gene encodes CDR1 LNHNV and CDR2 YYDKDF (reference sequence). The CDR3 protein is CATSRGGQSETQYF. The CDR3 bases are TGTGCCACCAGCAGAGGCGGACAGAGTGAGACCCAGTACTTC.

Note on this clone: The same CDR3 also results from other DNA sequences found in this sample. This chain joins TRBV5-4 and TRBJ2-3; the D is unclear. Germline-derived CDR1 and CDR2 are SGHNT and YYREEE (reference sequence). The CDR3 is 12 amino acids. Trimming cost V 4 bases and J 3 bases, with 6 bases left between them. CDR3 amino acids: CASSRQTDTQYF. The CDR3 coding sequence is TGTGCCAGCAGCCGTCAAACAGATACGCAGTATTTT.

The chain is built from TRBV13 and TRBJ2-5, with 10 bases lining up with TRBD2. This CDR3 is built from 15 residues. Germline assignment: CDR1 PRHDT and CDR2 FYEKMQ (reference sequence). Losses at the gene ends were 4 bases for V and 5 bases for J; bases not matched to a gene: 7. Written as DNA, the CDR3 is TGTGCCAGCAGCTCAACTAGCGGGGAAGGCGAGACCCAGTACTTC. Translating it yields CASSSTSGEGETQYF. Variable domain in full (rest from reference TRBV13 and TRBJ2-5): AAGVIQSPRHLIKEKRETATLKCYPIPRHDTVYWYQQGPGQDPQFLISFYEKMQSDKGSIPDRFSAQQFSDYHSELNMSSLELGDSALYFCASSSTSGEGETQYFGPGTRLLVL.

CDR3 bases: TGTGCCAGCAGCCCCCTGCCGGGGAGCTCCTACGAGCAGTACTTC. This gives the protein CASSPLPGSSYEQYF. The V gene is TRBV7-3, the J gene TRBJ2-7; a possible D gene is TRBD2 (5 bases). This CDR3 is built from 15 residues. V lost 5 bases, J lost 0 bases, and 14 bases lay in between. CDR1 and CDR2 from the germline V gene are SGHTA and FQGTGA.

The chain is built from TRBV5-4 and TRBJ2-5; D might be TRBD1 (6 bases). The CDR3 loop spans 14 amino acids. Germline CDR1 is SGHNT and CDR2 is YYREEE (reference sequence). Trimming shortened V by 5 bases and J by 3 bases, and 14 bases separated the two germline ends. As DNA, the CDR3 is TGTGCCAGCAGGCAGGACAGTGTGAAAGAGACCCAGTACTTC. Encoded protein: CASRQDSVKETQYF.